This TCR beta chain stems from a study of blood T cell repertoires in COVID-19. Study as a whole: PBMCs, B-cell-depleted T cells, or T cells were the source of the cDNA or gDNA that made up the material.

Per the germline V gene, CDR1 is KGHSH and CDR2 is LQKENI. V shed 5 bases, J shed 4 bases, and the junction held 5 bases outside the gene matches. The CDR3 totals 15 residues. Original analysis: Estimation of nucleated cell counts was performed using reference gene primer amplification. Only in-frame clones appear in the TCRdb table, and some are missing; sequencing was by immunoSEQ multiplex PCR. The DNA was the basis for D and trimming; V, J and clone size are from that table. The sample shows approximately 150,000 clones, 85% to 95% of them seen only once. Enrolment of Seattle patients took place during active infection, and they were followed longitudinally.

This chain links TRBV18 with TRBJ2-2; 9 bases fit TRBD1. This receptor was obtained from a woman in her fifties or sixties with COVID-19, enrolled during active disease. Material: peripheral blood. DNA of the CDR3: TGTGCCAGCTCAGAAAGGACAGGGGCCACCGGGGAGCTGTTTTTT. This translates into CASSERTGATGELFF.